This entry describes one T cell receptor beta chain. Its specificity is not known. This CDR3 comprises 13 residues. V lost 4 bases, J lost 10 bases, and 11 bases lay in between. From germline, CDR1 is SNHLY and CDR2 FYNNEI. These data come from a study of cytomegalovirus exposure and HLA in healthy donors. Study-wide results and caveats: The CMV antigen specificity of a few CMV-associated chains was confirmed through in vitro analysis. Earlier analysis yielded a pattern in which most TCR beta V segments were productive about 90% or about 30% of the time. Rare TCR sequences predominated, though certain public TCRs were found in many donors.

Primers included in the PCR were 60 Vbeta and 13 Jbeta primers. Authors' data handling: Later analysis identified 80 million to 90 million unique TCR beta chains, about 11 million shared. The repertoire was sequenced with immunoSEQ multiplex PCR; TCRdb's copy has only in-frame clones and lacks some. The V and J calls and clone size were taken over from that table, and D and trimming were inferred from the DNA. The repertoire holds approximately 110,000 clones, around 84% seen once, with 22% in the top ten. The V and J genes are TRBV2 and TRBJ1-6; D is ambiguous. Input material: PBMCs. The receptor was isolated from a man aged 25-45 years in good health and CMV-seropositive. The CDR3 DNA is TGTGCCAGCAGTGGACGGAGAGAATCACCCCTCCACTTT. Protein product: CASSGRRESPLHF.